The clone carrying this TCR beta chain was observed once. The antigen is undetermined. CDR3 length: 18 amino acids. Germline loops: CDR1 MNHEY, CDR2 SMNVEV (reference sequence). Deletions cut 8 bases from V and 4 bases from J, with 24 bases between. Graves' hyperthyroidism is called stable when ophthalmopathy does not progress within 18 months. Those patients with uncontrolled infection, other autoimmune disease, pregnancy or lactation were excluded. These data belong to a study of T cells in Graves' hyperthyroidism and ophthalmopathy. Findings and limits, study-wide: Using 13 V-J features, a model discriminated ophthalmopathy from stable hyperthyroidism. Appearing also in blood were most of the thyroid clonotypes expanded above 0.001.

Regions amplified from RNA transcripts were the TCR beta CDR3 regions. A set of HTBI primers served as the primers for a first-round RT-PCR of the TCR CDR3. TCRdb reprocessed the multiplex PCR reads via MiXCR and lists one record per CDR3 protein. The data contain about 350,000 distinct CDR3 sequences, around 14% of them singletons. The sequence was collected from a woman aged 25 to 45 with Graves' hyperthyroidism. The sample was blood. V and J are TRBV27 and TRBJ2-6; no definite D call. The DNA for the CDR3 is TGTGCCAGCCGCCCTGACCGGACCCACAAGGCAGGGGCCAACGTCCTGACTTTC. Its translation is CASRPDRTHKAGANVLTF.